This record looks at one TCR beta chain sequence and its context. This sample was taken from a study of blood T cell repertoires in COVID-19. Study summary: Spain, Italy and the United States supplied samples that represented acute and convalescent COVID-19.

With 2 bases removed from V and 0 bases from J, the gap between germline ends came to 7 bases. The CDR3 consists of 15 residues. Per germline, CDR1 MNHEY and CDR2 SVGEGT. Per the original methods: Amplification of reference gene primers provided the estimated nucleated cell counts. Method: immunoSEQ multiplex PCR; TCRdb's copy keeps in-frame clones and lacks some. V and J calls and clone size are copied from that table; D and trimming were computed from the DNA. The table records about 110,000 clones, approximately 69% of them present only once. The clonotype was recovered from an elderly man with acute or convalescent COVID-19. The sample comprised peripheral blood. The J gene is TRBJ1-4, the V gene TRBV6-2 or TRBV6-3, with no clear D. CDR3 loop: CASSYGATTNEKLFF. Written as DNA, the CDR3 is TGTGCCAGCAGTTACGGTGCGACAACTAATGAAAAACTGTTTTTT.